Reported below is one TCR beta chain. Antigen: not known. CDR1 and CDR2 from the germline V gene are SQVTM and ANQGSEA. The CDR3 spans 12 residues. The V end was cut by 4 bases, the J end by 0 bases, with 6 bases between. TCRdb itself ran the RT-PCR reads through MiXCR, one entry per CDR3 protein. The table records roughly 700,000 distinct CDR3 sequences, 11% to 15% of them present only once. These data originate in a study of response to subunit inactivated influenza vaccine. Points from the study as a whole: Authors suggested each seasonal flu vaccination may recruit only limited numbers of new T cells.

The sequence was obtained from a man aged 50 to 60 who received an inactivated influenza vaccine. This specimen consisted of PBMCs from blood, obtained 14 to 15 days before vaccination. The chain is built from TRBV29-1 and TRBJ2-5; D gene uncertain. In DNA, the CDR3 is TGCAGCGTTGGCAGTCACCAAGAGACCCAGTACTTC. Protein product: CSVGSHQETQYF.